The 18 T cell receptor beta chains in this list originate from one sample, sequenced in a study of T cell changes during pregnancy in multiple sclerosis. Sequencing used immunoSEQ multiplex PCR; TCRdb keeps in-frame clones, though not all of them. The sample yields 35,000 to 45,000 clones, roughly 89% seen once. The material was CD4+ T cells from peripheral blood mononuclear cells, obtained before pregnancy. The source of these receptors is a female donor with multiple sclerosis, enrolled in a pregnancy study.

The chain couples TRBV5-6 to TRBJ1-1; 9 positions match TRBD1. The J segment lost 1 base and the V segment lost 2 bases, leaving 3 bases of the junction unmatched. The CDR3 has 15 residues. Germline lookup yields CDR1 SGHDT and CDR2 YYEEEE. The CDR3 spells CASSFGDRANTEAFF. Here the CDR3 DNA reads TGTGCCAGCAGCTTTGGGGACAGGGCGAACACTGAAGCTTTCTTT.

The chain couples TRBV21-1 to TRBJ1-4; TRBD1 reflects the table's D call only, with no check against the DNA. TRBV21-1 is designated a pseudogene. The CDR3 contains 15 residues. This chain's CDR3 is CASSKGQASNEKLFF. The CDR3 nucleotides are TGTGCCAGCAGCAAAGGACAGGCCAGTAATGAAAAACTGTTTTTT.

CDR3 loop: CASSPTVSGYEQYF. Here the CDR3 DNA reads TGTGCCAGCAGCCCTACCGTGTCAGGCTACGAGCAGTACTTC. V gene TRBV11-2 combines with J gene TRBJ2-7; no definite D call. Per germline, CDR1 SGHAT and CDR2 FQNNGV. Trimming removed 5 bases from V and 3 bases from J, with 14 bases in between. The CDR3 runs 14 residues. Together with reference TRBV11-2 and TRBJ2-7, the CDR3 gives the full variable domain: EAGVAQSPRYKIIEKRQSVAFWCNPISGHATLYWYQQILGQGPKLLIQFQNNGVVDDSQLPKDRFSAERLKGVDSTLKIQPAKLEDSAVYLCASSPTVSGYEQYFGPGTRLTVT.

The chain combines TRBV28 with TRBJ1-1; D might be TRBD1 (6 bases). Germline V gene lookup returns CDR1 MDHEN and CDR2 SYDVKM. V dropped 4 bases and J dropped 10 bases, with 13 bases sitting between them. The CDR3 spans 12 residues. The CDR3 protein is CASSSQGLGAFF. CDR3 bases: TGTGCCAGCAGTTCACAGGGTTTGGGAGCTTTCTTT.

This chain joins TRBV10-3 and TRBJ2-1; 7 bases align to TRBD1. The CDR3 has 13 amino acids. Germline CDR1 is ENHRY and CDR2 is SYGVKD. V shed 1 base, J shed 7 bases, and the junction held 1 base outside the gene matches. This CDR3 reads CAISEYRGNEQFF. CDR3 sequence (DNA): TGTGCCATCAGTGAGTACAGGGGTAATGAGCAGTTCTTC.

CDR3 sequence reads: CAWRAVGGAYNEQFF. The CDR3 DNA is TGTGCCTGGAGGGCGGTCGGGGGGGCCTACAATGAGCAGTTCTTC. The rearrangement uses TRBV30 and TRBJ2-1; 8 bases line up with TRBD2. This CDR3 comprises 15 residues. Germline V gene sequence: CDR1 GTSNPN, CDR2 SVGIG (reference sequence). Trimming took 3 bases from V and 2 from J; bases not matched to a gene: 6.

This chain connects TRBV5-4 to TRBJ1-1; D not resolved. Germline V CDR1 and CDR2: SGHNT, YYREEE (reference sequence). V lost 0 bases and J 6 bases, leaving 12 bases between the germline ends. This CDR3 has 14 amino acids. CDR3 sequence reads: CASSLARNPPEAFF. In DNA, the CDR3 is TGTGCCAGCAGCTTGGCCAGGAACCCGCCTGAAGCTTTCTTT.

This clone has just one count. The chain joins TRBV4-3 to TRBJ1-2; D is unresolved. The CDR3 spans 13 residues. V lost 4 bases, J lost 8 bases, and 14 bases lay in between. CDR1 and CDR2 (germline): LGHNA, YSLEER. The CDR3 reads CASSLRSGWGYTF. The CDR3 region has the DNA TGCGCCAGCAGCCTAAGATCAGGTTGGGGCTACACCTTC.

The genes are TRBV10-3 and TRBJ2-7; TRBD1 agrees at 11 bases. The junction had 6 bases not matched to a gene; V was cut back by 6 bases and J by 2 bases. Germline V gene lookup returns CDR1 ENHRY and CDR2 SYGVKD. The CDR3 contains 15 residues. The CDR3 DNA reads TGTGCCATCAGCCCCGGGACAGGGGGACCCTACGAGCAGTACTTC. Its translation is CAISPGTGGPYEQYF.

The rearrangement uses TRBV2 and TRBJ2-7, with D unresolved. Trimming shortened V by 6 bases and J by 2 bases, and 14 bases separated the two germline ends. The CDR3 runs to 14 residues. The germline CDR1 and CDR2 sequences are SNHLY and FYNNEI. CDR3: CASRRSGQAYEQYF. The CDR3 nucleotides are TGTGCCAGCAGGAGATCTGGGCAGGCCTACGAGCAGTACTTC.

The V gene is TRBV2, the J gene TRBJ2-2; D might be TRBD1 (6 bases). The CDR3 totals 16 residues. V lost 4 bases, J lost 3 bases, and 15 bases lay in between. Germline V CDR1 and CDR2: SNHLY, FYNNEI. In DNA, the CDR3 is TGTGCCAGCAGTGTTTACAGGGTATCTGACACCGGGGAGCTGTTTTTT. Translation gives CASSVYRVSDTGELFF.

The chain is built from TRBV5-4 and TRBJ2-7, with D perhaps matching TRBD1 (6 bases). Deletions cut 0 bases from V and 4 bases from J, with 11 bases between. The CDR3 loop spans 14 amino acids. Germline V lookup: CDR1 SGHNT, CDR2 YYREEE (reference sequence). CDR3 DNA: TGTGCCAGCAGCTTGGGGGGGCGCCCGTACGAGCAGTACTTC. The encoded protein is CASSLGGRPYEQYF.

This clone was observed once. This sequence joins TRBV5-1 and TRBJ2-7, with 10 bases that match TRBD1. Germline values: CDR1 SGHRS, CDR2 YFSETQ. Trimming at V came to 2 bases and at J to 0 bases, leaving 8 bases not matched to a gene. The CDR3 sequence is 17 residues long. The CDR3 is CASSFLLGQGSSYEQYF. The CDR3 DNA is TGCGCCAGCAGCTTTCTCCTGGGACAGGGGAGCTCCTACGAGCAGTACTTC.

The genes are TRBV7-6 and TRBJ2-5, with D possibly matching TRBD1 (6 bases). Germline-derived CDR1 and CDR2 are SGHVS and FNYEAQ. Trimming cost V 4 bases and J 5 bases, with 17 bases left between them. The length of the CDR3 is 15 residues. The CDR3 DNA follows: TGTGCCAGCAGCTATACAGGGAGTTCGAGGGAGACCCAGTACTTC. Translation: CASSYTGSSRETQYF.

The chain joins TRBV4-3 to TRBJ2-5; 8 bases fit TRBD1. J gave up 7 bases and V 0 bases, and 7 bases lay outside the gene matches. Looked up from germline, CDR1 is LGHNA and CDR2 is YSLEER. This CDR3 comprises 15 residues. The CDR3: CASSQERQGARTQYF. The CDR3, as DNA: TGCGCCAGCAGCCAAGAGAGGCAGGGGGCGAGGACCCAGTACTTC.

The chain recombines TRBV11-2 with TRBJ1-1; a weak D match, TRBD1 (5 bases). Germline CDR1 and CDR2: SGHAT and FQNNGV. CDR3 size: 14 residues. With 4 bases removed from V and 5 bases from J, the gap between germline ends came to 14 bases. As DNA, the CDR3 is TGTGCCAGCAGCTCTTGGGGCGGGGGGACTGAAGCTTTCTTT. Protein sequence: CASSSWGGGTEAFF.

The V gene is TRBV4-1, the J gene TRBJ2-7; 8 bases line up with TRBD1. The J segment lost 4 bases and the V segment lost 3 bases, leaving 8 bases of the junction unmatched. The germline V gene has CDR1 MGHRA and CDR2 YSYEKL. This CDR3 has 15 amino acids. The CDR3 here is CASSQNDRGVYEQYF. For the CDR3, the DNA is TGCGCCAGCAGCCAGAACGACAGGGGAGTTTACGAGCAGTACTTC.

The chain joins TRBV4-3 to TRBJ1-3; D is possibly TRBD1 (5 bases). The V gene lost 4 bases and the J gene lost 2 bases, with 9 bases spanning the gap. The CDR3 sequence is 14 residues long. Germline loops: CDR1 LGHNA, CDR2 YSLEER. The CDR3 loop reads CASSLTGPGNTIYF. CDR3 DNA sequence: TGCGCCAGCAGCCTTACAGGCCCTGGAAACACCATATATTTT.